This T cell receptor beta chain appears in the sequencing data of a study of graft-versus-host responses after intestinal transplantation. For the study at large: Every recipient underwent anti-thymocyte globulin induction, then tacrolimus and steroids for two to three years. Study-wide results and limits: Present in recipient marrow, GvH clones included some that appeared first in ileum or blood. Peak levels of circulating GvH clones tracked with early post-transplant HvG declines.

The germline V gene has CDR1 MGHRA and CDR2 YSYEKL. This CDR3 region has 18 residues. Trimming at V came to 0 bases and at J to 1 base, leaving 11 bases not matched to a gene. Sequenced by immunoSEQ multiplex PCR; TCRdb stores in-frame clones only, minus some. The table shows 100,000 or so clones, with 85% to 95% occurring only once. Points on this clone: Its antigen remains unidentified.

Sequenced here: unstimulated CD8+ T cells sorted from spleen or lymph node cells, sampled before intestinal transplant. V and J are TRBV4-1 and TRBJ2-7; 8 positions match TRBD1. The TCR sequence derives from a human donor who received an intestinal transplant. CDR3 in amino acids: CASSQDRVGTGGSYEQYF. The CDR3 DNA reads TGCGCCAGCAGCCAAGATCGAGTGGGTACAGGGGGGTCCTACGAGCAGTACTTC.